This T cell receptor (beta chain) was captured by sequencing in a study of quantifying T cell responses using KT2 cells. Overall study context: TCR alpha and beta constant-region primers primed reverse transcription of RNA. Under optimum conditions, T4 ligation efficiency was estimated at more than 9.5%. Study-level points and caveats: KT2 sequences were detected down to about one KT2 cell per 100,000 PBMC.

KT2, a clone with a known TCR, was spiked into unfractionated PBMC. A single-stranded UMI oligo with SP2 sequence was ligated to cDNA 3' ends. First-round PCR used around 4 cycles and beta primers RC1.1 and RC1.2 covering TRBC1 and TRBC2. Using its own MiXCR run on the UMI-ligation and nested PCR reads, TCRdb lists one record per CDR3 protein. The table has over 40,000 distinct CDR3 sequences, approximately 10% seen once. Trimming removed 6 bases at V and 5 bases at J, with 13 bases between. This CDR3 region has 13 residues. As to this clonotype: Its antigen is undetermined.

The sequencing sample was made of PBMCs spiked with cells of the T cell clone KT2. The genes are TRBV12-3 or TRBV12-4 and TRBJ1-1, with D possibly TRBD1 on 6 matching bases. This receptor was taken from a human donor. The CDR3 here is CASRGDTGTEAFF. The CDR3, as DNA: TGTGCCAGCAGAGGGGACACTGGGACTGAAGCTTTCTTT.